These 3 T cell receptor beta chains originate from one sample sequenced in a study of T cell responses to AZD1222 COVID-19 vaccine (dated by TCRdb to the early 2020s). According to the study, the label for this sample's time point signals: baseline before first vaccination. This specimen's treatment or condition label, interpreted: meningococcal conjugate vaccine given as trial control. Receptor libraries were prepared by the immunoSEQ multiplex PCR assay. TCRdb holds this immuneACCESS table with in-frame rearrangements only. Some clones are missing; in checked studies, unresolved V genes explain under half, and the rest has no known cause. This sample is represented by about 140,000 clones; approximately 93% of them were singletons. In total, the top ten clones hold over 0.9% of the sample. The sequences come from peripheral blood, collected on day 0 of MenACWY control vaccination. These receptors came from an adult in good health.

The chain carries TRBV11-2 and TRBJ1-2, with a possible D match to TRBD1 (5 bases). The germline CDR1 and CDR2 sequences are SGHAT and FQNNGV. V lost 1 base to trimming and J lost 1 base, with 19 bases between them. The CDR3 has 18 amino acids. CDR3 loop: CASSLANLPGPNNYGYTF. In nucleotides, the CDR3 is TGTGCCAGCAGCTTAGCCAACCTCCCGGGACCTAATAACTATGGCTACACCTTC.

This chain connects TRBV27 to TRBJ2-5; 14 bases match TRBD2. The junction had 12 bases not matched to a gene; V was cut back by 5 bases and J by 7 bases. Germline V CDR1 and CDR2: MNHEY, SMNVEV (reference sequence). The CDR3 runs 17 residues. The CDR3 bases are TGTGCCAGCAGTCTAGGGACTAGCGGGAGCGGAATCGGGACCCAGTACTTC. Amino acids: CASSLGTSGSGIGTQYF.

This clone was picked up a small number of times. The chain carries TRBV5-1 and TRBJ1-1, with a possible D match to TRBD1 (5 bases). The CDR3 runs 13 residues. Germline lookup yields CDR1 SGHRS and CDR2 YFSETQ. Trimming shortened V by 6 bases and J by 5 bases, and 14 bases separated the two germline ends. The CDR3 bases are TGCGCCAGCAAATGGGGCTCGCGGACTGAAGCTTTCTTT. Its protein product is CASKWGSRTEAFF.